Reported below is one T cell receptor beta chain. This entry comes from a study of blood T cell repertoires in COVID-19. About the study: Sources were T cells, B-cell-depleted T cells, or PBMCs; the material itself was cDNA or gDNA.

During active infection, Seattle patients enrolled and were then monitored through disease. Germline CDR1 and CDR2: MNHNS and SASEGT. Trimming left V 2 bases short and J 14 bases short, with 13 bases between. This CDR3 region has 13 residues. The assay was immunoSEQ multiplex PCR, and TCRdb's table has in-frame clones only and misses some. The table has about 300,000 clones, roughly 86% seen once; the top ten hold 1.8%. This sequence originates from a woman aged 25-40 years with COVID-19, enrolled during active disease. The chain combines TRBV6-1 with TRBJ1-6; D possibly corresponds to TRBD1 (5 bases). Sequenced sample: peripheral blood. CDR3 nucleotides: TGTGCCAGCAGTGAAAGATCAGGGCTCACCCTCCACTTT. It specifies CASSERSGLTLHF.